This T cell receptor (beta chain) was profiled in a study of cytomegalovirus exposure and HLA in healthy donors. Study observations and caveats: TCR beta sequences numbering around 15,000 were associated with HLA alleles at 0.05 false discovery rate in a later analysis. By a later analysis, the bulk of CMV-associated TCR beta chains appeared HLA-restricted.

About this clone itself: As yet, its antigen is unknown.

Both 60 Vbeta primers and 13 Jbeta primers went into the PCR. Sequencing used immunoSEQ multiplex PCR; TCRdb keeps in-frame clones, though not all of them. The table has some 200,000 clones, approximately 88% seen once; the top ten hold 0.71%. The sample consisted of PBMCs. The TCR was taken from a boy younger than 10 in good health and CMV-seronegative.

CDR3 sequence: CASTPSPENGELFF. CDR3 nucleotides: TGTGCCAGCACTCCGAGCCCTGAGAACGGGGAGCTGTTTTTT. The genes are TRBV5-5 and TRBJ2-2; D gene uncertain. Trimming removed 6 bases from V and 7 bases from J, with 16 bases in between. This CDR3 is 14 amino acids long. CDR1 SGHKS and CDR2 YYEKEE come from the germline V gene (reference sequence).